These 24 T cell receptor beta chains share one sample of origin, sequenced in a study of T cells expressing NK-cell markers. TCRdb reworked the 5' RACE reads into one entry per CDR3 protein, no DNA. This repertoire includes fewer than 550,000 distinct CDR3 sequences. The material sequenced was blood T cells: a sorted CD56 or NKG2C T cell subset, CD4+ or CD8+ T cells, or bulk PBMC T cells (not recorded which). All receptors derive from a woman aged 45-65 years in good health.

The chain employs TRBV5-1 and TRBJ2-1; TCRdb gives TRBD2 as the D gene, but with no DNA this cannot be confirmed. The CDR3 loop spans 13 amino acids. Germline CDR1 and CDR2: SGHRS and YFSETQ. CDR3: CASSLGRGNEQFF. Filled out from reference TRBV5-1 and TRBJ2-1, the complete variable domain reads KAGVTQTPRYLIKTRGQQVTLSCSPISGHRSVSWYQQTPGQGLQFLFEYFSETQRNKGNFPGRFSGRQFSNSRSEMNVSTLELGDSALYLCASSLGRGNEQFFGPGTRLTVL.

This rearrangement joins TRBV5-1 to TRBJ2-2. The CDR3 loop spans 15 amino acids. The germline V gene has CDR1 SGHRS and CDR2 YFSETQ. This CDR3 is CASSARAENTGELFF.

J is TRBJ2-4 and V is TRBV5-6; with no DNA, the TCRdb D assignment of TRBD2 cannot be verified. The CDR3 is 16 amino acids. The germline gives CDR1 SGHDT, CDR2 YYEEEE. CDR3 residues: CASSFGGPRFGNIQYF.

The V gene is TRBV11-3, the J gene TRBJ2-1. This CDR3 contains 13 residues. CDR1 SGHNT and CDR2 YENEEA come from the germline V gene. CDR3 amino acids: CASSQYSGNEQFF.

The gene calls are TRBV19 and TRBJ1-5; lacking DNA, the TRBD1 call made by TCRdb goes unchecked. Germline loops: CDR1 LNHDA, CDR2 SQIVND (reference sequence). The CDR3 is made up of 16 amino acids. CDR3 amino acids: CASSWGTGGNNQPQHF.

The rearrangement joins TRBV10-2 to TRBJ1-1. CDR3 length: 13 residues. Germline CDR1 and CDR2: WSHSY and SAAADI. The chain's CDR3 is CASSGVVNTEAFF.

The gene calls are TRBV3-1 and TRBJ2-1. Germline V lookup: CDR1 LGHDT, CDR2 YNNKEL (reference sequence). The length of the CDR3 is 16 residues. Here the CDR3 reads CASSRFRGPPYNEQFF.

The chain links TRBV11-2 to TRBJ2-3; TCRdb lists TRBD2, though no DNA is available to test this call. The CDR3 sequence is 16 residues long. Germline V gene lookup returns CDR1 SGHAT and CDR2 FQNNGV. CDR3: CASRTIAGPPGDTQYF.

The gene calls are TRBV9 and TRBJ2-7; as DNA is missing, the TRBD1 call by TCRdb cannot be tested. The CDR3 spans 13 residues. Germline CDR1 reads SGDLS; CDR2 reads YYNGEE. This CDR3 reads CASSPSTGFEQYF.

CDR3 loop: CASSRTVLYGYTF. V gene TRBV5-1 combines with J gene TRBJ1-2; TCRdb gives TRBD1 as the D gene, but with no DNA this cannot be confirmed. The CDR3 sequence is 13 residues long. CDR1 is SGHRS and CDR2 is YFSETQ in the germline V gene.

The V and J genes are TRBV11-2 and TRBJ2-1; TCRdb names TRBD1, which stays unverified in the absence of DNA. The V gene's germline CDR1 is SGHAT and CDR2 FQNNGV. CDR3 length: 14 residues. Here the CDR3 reads CASSLDSGVNEQFF.

The chain employs TRBV20-1 and TRBJ1-1; TCRdb lists TRBD1, though no DNA is available to test this call. This CDR3 region has 12 residues. Germline V gene sequence: CDR1 DFQATT, CDR2 SNEGSKA (reference sequence). The CDR3: CSAQTQGTEAFF.

This chain joins TRBV12-3 or TRBV12-4 and TRBJ2-7; the D call from TCRdb, TRBD1, cannot be confirmed without DNA. The CDR3 has 14 amino acids. The CDR3: CASSLGQGIGEQYF.

J is TRBJ1-3 and V is TRBV7-8. Germline V CDR1 and CDR2: SGHVS, FQNEAQ. The CDR3 extends over 13 amino acids. Here the CDR3 reads CASSSSVGNTIYF.

The J gene is TRBJ2-7, the V gene TRBV7-9; as DNA is missing, the TRBD1 call by TCRdb cannot be tested. Germline V gene data show CDR1 as SEHNR and CDR2 as FQNEAQ (reference sequence). The CDR3 is 16 amino acids. The CDR3: CASSLVAWGTTYEQYF.

The chain joins TRBV20-1 to TRBJ2-3; TCRdb calls TRBD1, which cannot be checked without DNA. In germline, CDR1 is DFQATT, CDR2 SNEGSKA (reference sequence). CDR3 length: 15 amino acids. The chain's CDR3 is CSASPRVWGTDTQYF.

The chain joins TRBV15 to TRBJ2-3; TCRdb designates TRBD1, a call that cannot be tested without DNA. The length of the CDR3 is 18 residues. Germline V gives CDR1 LNHNV, CDR2 YYDKDF (reference sequence). CDR3 region: CATSRDPPQGESTDTQYF.

The chain is built from TRBV5-1 and TRBJ2-3; with no DNA, the TCRdb D assignment of TRBD2 cannot be verified. The germline V gene has CDR1 SGHRS and CDR2 YFSETQ. This CDR3 contains 18 residues. The CDR3 protein is CASSLAGWAGPAGDTQYF.

This chain uses TRBV15 with TRBJ2-1; the D call from TCRdb, TRBD2, cannot be confirmed without DNA. Germline V gene sequence: CDR1 LNHNV, CDR2 YYDKDF (reference sequence). The CDR3 spans 16 residues. The CDR3 loop reads CATSSGREGLGNEQFF.

The gene calls are TRBV6-2 or TRBV6-3 and TRBJ2-1; the D gene TCRdb calls, TRBD1, cannot be checked with no DNA. The CDR3 consists of 14 residues. Germline V gene sequence: CDR1 MNHEY, CDR2 SVGEGT. CDR3 region: CASSYSETGNEQFF.

The genes are TRBV4-1 and TRBJ2-3; the TCRdb D gene call, TRBD1, has no DNA to confirm it. Germline V gene sequence: CDR1 MGHRA, CDR2 YSYEKL. CDR3 size: 13 residues. The chain's CDR3 is CASSRIGGDTQYF.

The chain employs TRBV5-1 and TRBJ2-3; TCRdb's assignment of TRBD2 cannot be checked, as there is no DNA. The length of the CDR3 is 17 residues. The V gene's germline CDR1 is SGHRS and CDR2 YFSETQ. CDR3 protein: CASSRSVSGSVTDTQYF.

The rearrangement links TRBV11-2 to TRBJ1-6. The germline CDR1 and CDR2 sequences are SGHAT and FQNNGV. The CDR3 totals 13 residues. The CDR3 sequence: CASSRDYDSPLHF.

The chain carries TRBV5-1 and TRBJ2-2; TCRdb's assignment of TRBD2 cannot be checked, as there is no DNA. The length of the CDR3 is 16 residues. Per the germline V gene, CDR1 is SGHRS and CDR2 is YFSETQ. This CDR3 is CASKGLRASDTGELFF.